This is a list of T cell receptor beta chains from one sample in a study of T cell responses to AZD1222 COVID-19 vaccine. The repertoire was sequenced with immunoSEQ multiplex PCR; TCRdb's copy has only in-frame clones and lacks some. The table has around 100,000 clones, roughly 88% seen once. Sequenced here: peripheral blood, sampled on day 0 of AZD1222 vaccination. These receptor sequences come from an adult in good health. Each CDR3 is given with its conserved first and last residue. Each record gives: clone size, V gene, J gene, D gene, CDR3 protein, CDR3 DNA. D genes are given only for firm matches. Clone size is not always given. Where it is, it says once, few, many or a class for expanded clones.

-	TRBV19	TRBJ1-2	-	CASSIDSYGYTF	TGTGCCAGTAGTATAGACAGCTATGGCTACACCTTC
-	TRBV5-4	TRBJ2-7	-	CASRPLQGSGEQYF	TGTGCCAGCAGGCCCCTACAGGGATCCGGCGAGCAGTACTTC
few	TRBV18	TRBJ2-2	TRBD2	CASSPIAGENTGELFF	TGTGCCAGCTCCCCGATAGCGGGGGAGAACACCGGGGAGCTGTTTTTT
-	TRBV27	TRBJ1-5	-	CASSLIHNQPQHF	TGTGCCAGCAGTTTAATTCATAATCAGCCCCAGCATTTT
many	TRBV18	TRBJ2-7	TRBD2	CASSPPGLAYEQYF	TGTGCCAGCTCACCCCCGGGACTAGCCTACGAGCAGTACTTC
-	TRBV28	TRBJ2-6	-	CASRVGQGVSGANVLTF	TGTGCCAGCAGAGTTGGACAAGGTGTCTCTGGGGCCAACGTCCTGACTTTC
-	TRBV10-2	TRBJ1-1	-	CASSYDILNTEAFF	TGCGCCAGCAGCTACGACATACTGAACACTGAAGCTTTCTTT
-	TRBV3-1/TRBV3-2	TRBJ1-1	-	CASSQDLTSEAFF	TGTGCCAGCAGCCAAGATTTAACATCAGAAGCTTTCTTT
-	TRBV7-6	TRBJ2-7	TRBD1	CASSLAGGTGVYEQYF	TGTGCCAGCAGCTTGGCGGGCGGGACAGGGGTATACGAGCAGTACTTC
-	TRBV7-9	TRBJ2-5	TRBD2	CASSPKPGGETQYF	TGTGCCAGCAGCCCCAAGCCCGGGGGGGAGACCCAGTACTTC
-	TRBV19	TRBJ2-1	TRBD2	CASTPGGYNEQFF	TGTGCCAGCACCCCCGGGGGGTACAATGAGCAGTTCTTC
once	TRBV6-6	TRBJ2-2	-	CAGRTANTGELFF	TGTGCCGGTCGGACGGCGAACACCGGGGAGCTGTTTTTT
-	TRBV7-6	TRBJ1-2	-	CASSPGSTGAGGYTF	TGTGCCAGCAGCCCCGGTTCGACGGGGGCGGGGGGCTACACCTTC
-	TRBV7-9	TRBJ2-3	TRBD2	CASRALAGKSTDTQYF	TGTGCCAGCAGAGCCCTAGCGGGGAAAAGCACAGATACGCAGTATTTT
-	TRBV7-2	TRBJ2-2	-	CASSPTWRGNTGELFF	TGTGCCAGCAGCCCCACGTGGAGGGGGAACACCGGGGAGCTGTTTTTT
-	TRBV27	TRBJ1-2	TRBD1	CASSPRSQQGARDGYTF	TGTGCCAGCAGTCCGAGATCCCAACAGGGGGCTCGGGATGGCTACACCTTC
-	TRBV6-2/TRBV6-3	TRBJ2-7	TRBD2	CASSYSLLAGDGAPYEQYF	TGTGCCAGCAGTTACTCCTTACTAGCGGGGGACGGTGCCCCCTACGAGCAGTACTTC
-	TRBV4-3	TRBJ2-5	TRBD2	CASSQELAGGETQYF	TGCGCCAGCAGCCAGGAACTAGCGGGGGGGGAGACCCAGTACTTC
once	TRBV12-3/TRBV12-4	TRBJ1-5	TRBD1	CASSWTGQPQHF	TGTGCCAGCAGTTGGACAGGTCAGCCCCAGCATTTT
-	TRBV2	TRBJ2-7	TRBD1	CASSELGQGGYEQYF	TGTGCCAGCAGTGAATTAGGACAGGGTGGATACGAGCAGTACTTC
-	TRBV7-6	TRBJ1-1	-	CASSSPPNTEAFF	TGTGCCAGCAGCTCCCCCCCGAACACTGAAGCTTTCTTT
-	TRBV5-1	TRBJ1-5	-	CASSSDGAGNQPQHF	TGCGCCAGCAGCTCCGACGGTGCGGGCAATCAGCCCCAGCATTTT
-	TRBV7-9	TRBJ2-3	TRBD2	CASSPGLAGGDTQYF	TGTGCCAGCAGCCCGGGACTAGCGGGGGGAGATACGCAGTATTTT
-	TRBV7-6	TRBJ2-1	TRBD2	CASSLGGGGRGFNEQFF	TGTGCCAGCAGCTTAGGTGGCGGGGGGCGAGGCTTCAATGAGCAGTTCTTC
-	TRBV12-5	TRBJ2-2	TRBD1	CASGLARGGRVTGELFF	TGTGCTAGTGGTTTGGCCCGAGGGGGCCGGGTCACCGGGGAGCTGTTTTTT
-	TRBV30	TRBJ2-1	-	CARWERGGEQFF	TGTGCCAGATGGGAAAGGGGTGGTGAGCAGTTCTTC
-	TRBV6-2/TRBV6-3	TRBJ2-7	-	CASSYELARNEQYF	TGTGCCAGCAGTTATGAACTAGCAAGGAACGAGCAGTACTTC